Listed below are T cell receptor beta chains from one sample, sequenced in a study of blood T cell repertoires in COVID-19. Some clones are missing from TCRdb's copy, which holds only in-frame ones; the method was immunoSEQ multiplex PCR. This sample has approximately 89,000 clones; 90% to 95% occur once, and the top ten carry less than 5%. The sequencing sample was made of peripheral blood. These receptors all come from a human donor with active COVID-19. The donor label of this sample is uncertain. The CDR3 runs from the conserved cysteine through the conserved F or W. Fields, in order: CDR3 length, D gene, J gene, V gene, clone size, CDR3 DNA, CDR3 protein. The D gene is left open where the match is weak. Clone size is given for some rows only: seen once, a few or many times, or a class if the clone is expanded.

length: 16
D: TRBD1
J: TRBJ2-4
V: TRBV27
size: NA
DNA: TGTGCCAGCAGTGCCCTAGGGGGCGGGGCCAAAAACATTCAGTACTTC
CDR3: CASSALGGGAKNIQYF

length: 16
D: TRBD2
J: TRBJ2-3
V: TRBV2
size: once
DNA: TGTGCCAGCAGCCGAACCGGGACTAGCGGGAGAAATACGCAGTATTTT
CDR3: CASSRTGTSGRNTQYF

length: 13
D: TRBD2
J: TRBJ2-7
V: TRBV6-5
size: NA
DNA: TGTGCCAGCAGGAAGAGACTAGCGTACGAGCAGTACTTC
CDR3: CASRKRLAYEQYF

length: 15
D: NA
J: TRBJ1-6
V: TRBV3-1/TRBV3-2
size: NA
DNA: TGTGCCAGCAGCCAAGGGGGAGGCTATAATTCACCCCTCCACTTT
CDR3: CASSQGGGYNSPLHF

length: 13
D: NA
J: TRBJ2-7
V: TRBV7-9
size: NA
DNA: TGTGCCAGCAGCGAAGACAGGCCCTACGAGCAGTACTTC
CDR3: CASSEDRPYEQYF

length: 13
D: TRBD2
J: TRBJ2-3
V: TRBV3-1/TRBV3-2
size: NA
DNA: TGTGCCAGCAGCCAAGCCGGGGGGGATACGCAGTATTTT
CDR3: CASSQAGGDTQYF

length: 13
D: TRBD1
J: TRBJ1-2
V: TRBV4-3
size: once
DNA: TGCGCCAGCAGCTCCCGGGACAGGGGTGGCTACACCTTC
CDR3: CASSSRDRGGYTF

length: 16
D: TRBD1
J: TRBJ1-5
V: TRBV19
size: NA
DNA: TGTGCCAGTAGTAGCCGGGACAGGGGGCTTGTTGAGCCCCAGCATTTT
CDR3: CASSSRDRGLVEPQHF

length: 15
D: TRBD2
J: TRBJ2-3
V: TRBV5-1
size: NA
DNA: TGCGCCAGCAGCTCACGGGAGGGCCGTACAGATACGCAGTATTTT
CDR3: CASSSREGRTDTQYF

length: 12
D: NA
J: TRBJ2-7
V: TRBV19
size: NA
DNA: TGTGCCAGTAGTATAGATCGGAGTGAGCAGTACTTC
CDR3: CASSIDRSEQYF

length: 13
D: NA
J: TRBJ2-1
V: TRBV5-1
size: NA
DNA: TGCGCCAGCAGCGTAGGGCCGCGGGGTGAGCAGTTCTTC
CDR3: CASSVGPRGEQFF

length: 15
D: TRBD1
J: TRBJ1-6
V: TRBV5-1
size: NA
DNA: TGCGCCAGCAGCCCGGCGGGGACAGACTATTCACCCCTCCACTTT
CDR3: CASSPAGTDYSPLHF

length: 16
D: TRBD1
J: TRBJ1-1
V: TRBV7-2
size: NA
DNA: TGTGCCAGCAGCCCTAGGGTGGGACAGGGCGACACTGAAGCTTTCTTT
CDR3: CASSPRVGQGDTEAFF

length: 13
D: NA
J: TRBJ1-2
V: TRBV19
size: NA
DNA: TGTGCCAGTACCCCGACGGGTTCGCAAGGCTACACCTTC
CDR3: CASTPTGSQGYTF

length: 14
D: NA
J: TRBJ2-7
V: TRBV5-3
size: NA
DNA: TGTGCCAGAAGCAAGGTCGAGCTCTTGGAGGAGCAGTACTTC
CDR3: CARSKVELLEEQYF

length: 14
D: NA
J: TRBJ1-2
V: TRBV7-9
size: NA
DNA: TGTGCCAGCAGCCGCGGCTCTACGGGGGGTGGCTACACCTTC
CDR3: CASSRGSTGGGYTF

length: 15
D: NA
J: TRBJ2-3
V: TRBV9
size: NA
DNA: TGTGCCAGCAGCGGCCTGGGTCAGGGGACAGATACGCAGTATTTT
CDR3: CASSGLGQGTDTQYF

length: 14
D: NA
J: TRBJ1-1
V: TRBV5-1
size: once
DNA: TGCGCCAGCAGCTCCTGGGGGGAGAACACTGAAGCTTTCTTT
CDR3: CASSSWGENTEAFF

length: 13
D: NA
J: TRBJ2-5
V: TRBV14
size: NA
DNA: TGTGCCAGCAGCCAAGTAGGTGGAGGGACCCAGTACTTC
CDR3: CASSQVGGGTQYF

length: 15
D: NA
J: TRBJ1-2
V: TRBV3-1/TRBV3-2
size: NA
DNA: TGTGCCAGCAGCCGAGGTGGGGCTGCTAACTATGGCTACACCTTC
CDR3: CASSRGGAANYGYTF

length: 15
D: NA
J: TRBJ2-3
V: TRBV7-9
size: NA
DNA: TGTGCCAGCAGCTTGTCAGGGCGATTCACAGATACGCAGTATTTT
CDR3: CASSLSGRFTDTQYF

length: 14
D: NA
J: TRBJ1-1
V: TRBV24-1
size: NA
DNA: TGTGCCACCAGTGACTCCCGGGGGACCCCTGAAGCTTTCTTT
CDR3: CATSDSRGTPEAFF

length: 14
D: NA
J: TRBJ2-3
V: TRBV6-1
size: NA
DNA: TGTGCCAGCAGTGAACTGGAGGGATCCGATACGCAGTATTTT
CDR3: CASSELEGSDTQYF

length: 16
D: TRBD1
J: TRBJ2-7
V: TRBV11-3
size: few
DNA: TGTGCCAGCAGCTTCCGAGGACAGGGCCCACCCTACGAGCAGTACTTC
CDR3: CASSFRGQGPPYEQYF

length: 15
D: TRBD1
J: TRBJ1-5
V: TRBV7-2
size: NA
DNA: TGTGCCAGCAGCTTAGACGGGACAGGGCCTCAGCCCCAGCATTTT
CDR3: CASSLDGTGPQPQHF